The 8 T cell receptor beta chains below all came from one sample that was sequenced in a study of OX40 agonist ivuxolimab in advanced cancers. Method: immunoSEQ multiplex PCR; TCRdb's copy keeps in-frame clones and lacks some. This sample has roughly 30,000 clones, with roughly 90% found just once. Sequencing was performed on CD4+ or CD8+ T cells sorted from blood, taken in a trial of the OX40 agonist ivuxolimab. These receptors all come from an adult with an advanced solid tumor such as melanoma, head and neck, liver or kidney cancer.

CDR3: CASSYSSGRAQETQYF. DNA of the CDR3: TGTGCCAGCAGTTATTCTAGCGGGAGGGCTCAAGAGACCCAGTACTTC. This rearrangement joins TRBV6-5 to TRBJ2-5; TRBD2 agrees at 12 bases. Germline CDR1 and CDR2: MNHEY and SVGAGI. The V and J ends lost 3 bases and 2 bases, in that order; junction bases with no gene match: 4. CDR3 length: 16 residues.

The chain is built from TRBV10-3 and TRBJ1-4; a possible D gene is TRBD1 (5 bases). Per the germline V gene, CDR1 is ENHRY and CDR2 is SYGVKD. Trimming removed 4 bases from V and 7 bases from J, with 25 bases in between. The CDR3 is 18 residues long. The CDR3 DNA follows: TGTGCCATCAGTGGGTGGGGCCGGCAGGGCCCCTTTACTGAAAAACTGTTTTTT. Amino acids: CAISGWGRQGPFTEKLFF.

V and J are TRBV7-2 and TRBJ2-1; TRBD2 matches at 8 bases. Unmatched junction bases numbered 14, after V lost 4 bases and J lost 9 bases. The length of the CDR3 is 16 residues. The V gene's germline CDR1 is SGHTA and CDR2 FQGNSA. The CDR3 spells CASSYLTGGLGSEQFF. The CDR3 coding sequence is TGTGCCAGCAGCTACCTCACCGGGGGACTAGGCAGTGAGCAGTTCTTC. Combining the CDR3 with reference TRBV7-2 and TRBJ2-1 gives the whole variable domain GAGVSQSPSNKVTEKGKDVELRCDPISGHTALYWYRQSLGQGLEFLIYFQGNSAPDKSGLPSDRFSAERTGGSVSTLTIQRTQQEDSAVYLCASSYLTGGLGSEQFFGPGTRLTVL.

This clone was seen only once. V usage is TRBV5-1 and J usage is TRBJ2-6; 9 bases map to TRBD2. CDR1 and CDR2 from the germline V gene are SGHRS and YFSETQ. This CDR3 contains 20 residues. V shed 0 bases, J shed 2 bases, and the junction held 12 bases outside the gene matches. The CDR3 coding sequence is TGCGCCAGCAGCTTGGGTGTAGCGGGAGTCCTGCGCGCTGGGGCCAACGTCCTGACTTTC. Protein: CASSLGVAGVLRAGANVLTF.

The chain couples TRBV5-4 to TRBJ2-7; TRBD1 matches at 9 bases. Trimming took 3 bases from V and 0 from J; bases not matched to a gene: 7. The CDR3 is made up of 16 amino acids. Germline-derived CDR1 and CDR2 are SGHNT and YYREEE (reference sequence). CDR3 region: CASSSGQGITSYEQYF. For the CDR3, the DNA is TGTGCCAGCAGCTCTGGACAGGGGATAACCTCCTACGAGCAGTACTTC.

This chain joins TRBV7-6 and TRBJ1-5; 7 nucleotides align to TRBD1. The CDR3 totals 14 residues. V lost 8 bases, J lost 6 bases, and 10 bases stayed unmatched. Germline values: CDR1 SGHVS, CDR2 FNYEAQ. The CDR3 region is CASGEQGLSQPQHF. CDR3 nucleotide sequence: TGTGCCAGCGGCGAACAGGGGTTGAGTCAGCCCCAGCATTTT.

This clone was picked up a small number of times. Other nucleotide sequences in the sample specify the same CDR3. This chain links TRBV4-3 with TRBJ1-2; 7 bases align to TRBD1. The CDR3 consists of 14 residues. Germline V gene lookup returns CDR1 LGHNA and CDR2 YSLEER. V gave up 0 bases and J gave up 5 bases; unmatched junction bases: 3. The CDR3 loop is CASSQDRGGYGYTF. CDR3 nucleotides: TGCGCCAGCAGCCAAGACAGGGGGGGGTATGGCTACACCTTC.

This chain joins TRBV28 and TRBJ1-5, with D possibly being TRBD1 (5 bases). Germline values: CDR1 MDHEN, CDR2 SYDVKM. Between the trimmed V and J ends, which lost 1 base and 4 bases, there was a span of 14 bases. CDR3 length: 16 residues. CDR3 amino acids: CASSLSGRAGNQPQHF. The CDR3 region has the DNA TGTGCCAGCAGTTTATCTGGTCGAGCAGGGAATCAGCCCCAGCATTTT.